One and the same sample provided the 9 T cell receptor beta chains below, sequenced in a study of T cells after yellow fever vaccination. TCRdb processed the 5' RACE reads anew with MiXCR; each CDR3 protein has one entry. The sample lists about 180,000 distinct CDR3 sequences; about 6% were seen once. This material consisted of CD4+ T cells sorted from PBMCs, taken on the day of the first yellow fever vaccination. All receptors derive from a young man who received the YFV17D yellow fever vaccine.

There are a few counts of this clonotype. This chain connects TRBV7-2 to TRBJ1-6; D is perhaps TRBD1 (5 bases). The germline gives CDR1 SGHTA, CDR2 FQGNSA. V lost 4 bases to trimming and J lost 5 bases, with 9 bases between them. CDR3 length: 14 residues. The CDR3 reads CASSSKTDNSPLHF. The CDR3 DNA is TGTGCCAGCAGCTCCAAGACAGATAATTCACCCCTCCACTTT.

The chain joins TRBV5-4 to TRBJ2-5; D not certain. Trimming removed 0 bases from V and 1 base from J, with 19 bases in between. Germline CDR1 reads SGHNT; CDR2 reads YYREEE (reference sequence). This CDR3 has 18 residues. The CDR3 sequence is CASSLARAGLYTQETQYF. DNA for the CDR3: TGTGCCAGCAGCTTGGCCCGGGCAGGCCTCTACACCCAAGAGACCCAGTACTTC.

In nucleotides, the CDR3 is TGTGCCAGCAGTGCGACAAGTGCCGGGGAGCTGTTTTTT. Amino acids: CASSATSAGELFF. This chain connects TRBV2 to TRBJ2-2; D gene uncertain. The CDR3 covers 13 residues. The germline V gene has CDR1 SNHLY and CDR2 FYNNEI. V was pared by 4 bases and J by 6 bases, with 9 bases between. Looking up the rest from reference TRBV2 and TRBJ2-2 gives the full variable domain: EPEVTQTPSHQVTQMGQEVILRCVPISNHLYFYWYRQILGQKVEFLVSFYNNEISEKSEIFDDQFSVERPDGSNFTLKIRSTKLEDSAMYFCASSATSAGELFFGEGSRLTVL.

The rearrangement joins TRBV5-4 to TRBJ2-5; TRBD1 matches 7 bases. The CDR3 contains 13 residues. Looked up from germline, CDR1 is SGHNT and CDR2 is YYREEE (reference sequence). The V gene end was trimmed by 2 bases and the J gene end by 4 bases; junction bases not matched to a gene: 2. CDR3 nucleotide sequence: TGTGCCAGCAGCTTCACAGGGGTAGAGACCCAGTACTTC. Amino acids: CASSFTGVETQYF.

This rearrangement joins TRBV7-3 to TRBJ2-3; 9 positions agree with TRBD1. The germline V gene has CDR1 SGHTA and CDR2 FQGTGA. The CDR3 is 15 residues long. V shed 5 bases, J shed 5 bases, and the junction held 8 bases outside the gene matches. The CDR3 bases are TGTGCCAGCAGCCGTGGGACAGGGTACAGAGATACGCAGTATTTT. It is translated as CASSRGTGYRDTQYF.

There are many counts of this clonotype. V usage is TRBV7-2 and J usage is TRBJ2-5, with 11 bases matching TRBD2. The V segment lost 1 base and the J segment 0 bases; nucleotides outside the gene matches: 7. The length of the CDR3 is 18 residues. The germline CDR1 and CDR2 sequences are SGHTA and FQGNSA. Written as DNA, the CDR3 is TGTGCCAGCAGCTTAGGCTTACTAGCGGGGGCGTACCAAGAGACCCAGTACTTC. It yields the protein CASSLGLLAGAYQETQYF.

This clonotype has ten or more counts. The CDR3 nucleotides are TGTGCCTGGAGCTCGGGGGGGCAGTTCTTC. This gives the protein CAWSSGGQFF. V and J are TRBV30 and TRBJ2-1, with 7 nucleotides matching TRBD2. The CDR3 has 10 amino acids. V shed 3 bases and J 12 bases; nucleotides not matched to a gene: 2. From germline, CDR1 is GTSNPN and CDR2 SVGIG (reference sequence).

The chain carries TRBV3-1 and TRBJ2-4; TRBD1 is a possible D gene (6 bases). The CDR3 consists of 15 residues. Trimming cost V 3 bases and J 4 bases, with 13 bases left between them. The germline V gene encodes CDR1 LGHDT and CDR2 YNNKEL (reference sequence). CDR3 sequence (DNA): TGTGCCAGCAGCCACACAGGGAGATCAAAAAACATTCAGTACTTC. Protein: CASSHTGRSKNIQYF.

This rearrangement joins TRBV7-2 to TRBJ1-1; 8 bases map to TRBD1. Unmatched junction bases numbered 4, after V lost 0 bases and J lost 4 bases. Looked up from germline, CDR1 is SGHTA and CDR2 is FQGNSA. The CDR3 consists of 15 residues. The CDR3 nucleotides are TGTGCCAGCAGCTTAGCCTTCGACAGGGGCACTGAAGCTTTCTTT. It codes for CASSLAFDRGTEAFF.